The clone carrying this T cell receptor beta chain was counted at least ten times. Its antigen remains unknown. This sample stems from a study of T-cell memory formation after mild COVID-19. General observations from the study: The main location of contracting CD4+ clones was CM and EM, and that of contracting CD8+ clones was EMRA.

The germline V gene encodes CDR1 LGHDT and CDR2 YNNKEL (reference sequence). The CDR3 extends over 16 amino acids. Trimming left V 4 bases short and J 7 bases short, with 19 bases between. Employing constant-segment primers, 5'RACE generated TCR alpha and TCR beta cDNA libraries bearing sample barcodes and UMIs. TCRdb used MiXCR to reprocess the 5' RACE reads, holding one entry per CDR3 protein. The sample records some 160,000 distinct CDR3 sequences, roughly 13% being singletons. V usage is TRBV3-1 and J usage is TRBJ2-2; tentative D call: TRBD2 (6 bases). The TCR comes from a young man who had mild COVID-19 (a few samples of this study predate the infection). Cell type and time point are not known. Material: PBMCs or a T cell subset sorted from them (not recorded which). The CDR3 loop reads CASSPLTGAGSGELFF. The DNA of the CDR3 is TGTGCCAGCAGCCCCCTGACTGGGGCGGGAAGCGGGGAGCTGTTTTTT.